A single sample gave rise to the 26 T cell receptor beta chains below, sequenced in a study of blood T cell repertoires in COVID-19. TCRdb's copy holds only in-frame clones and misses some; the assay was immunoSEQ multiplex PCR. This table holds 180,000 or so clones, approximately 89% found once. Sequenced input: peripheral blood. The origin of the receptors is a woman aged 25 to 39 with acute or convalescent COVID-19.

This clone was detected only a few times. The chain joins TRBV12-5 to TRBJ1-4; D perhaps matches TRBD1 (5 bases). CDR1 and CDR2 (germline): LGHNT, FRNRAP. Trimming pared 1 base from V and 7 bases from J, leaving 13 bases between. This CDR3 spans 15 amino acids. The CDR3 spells CASGLAGDSGEKLFF. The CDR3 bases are TGTGCTAGTGGTTTGGCCGGGGACTCAGGTGAAAAACTGTTTTTT.

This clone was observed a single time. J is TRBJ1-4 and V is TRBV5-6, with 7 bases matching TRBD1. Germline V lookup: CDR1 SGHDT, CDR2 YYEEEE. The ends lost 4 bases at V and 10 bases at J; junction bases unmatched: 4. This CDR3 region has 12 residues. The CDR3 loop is CASSNRGGKLFF. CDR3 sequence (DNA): TGTGCCAGCAGCAACAGGGGCGGAAAACTGTTTTTT.

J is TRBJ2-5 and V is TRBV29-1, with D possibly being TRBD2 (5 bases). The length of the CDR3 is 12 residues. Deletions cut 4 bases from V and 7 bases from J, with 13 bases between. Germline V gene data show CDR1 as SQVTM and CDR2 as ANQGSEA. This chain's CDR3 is CSVALGLATQYF. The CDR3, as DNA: TGCAGCGTTGCCCTTGGGCTAGCGACCCAGTACTTC.

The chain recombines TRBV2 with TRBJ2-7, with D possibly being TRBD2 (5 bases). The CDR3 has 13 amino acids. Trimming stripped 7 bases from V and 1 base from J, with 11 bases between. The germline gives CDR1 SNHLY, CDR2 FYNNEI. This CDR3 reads CASTRASSYEQYF. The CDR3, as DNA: TGTGCCAGCACGAGGGCAAGTTCCTACGAGCAGTACTTC.

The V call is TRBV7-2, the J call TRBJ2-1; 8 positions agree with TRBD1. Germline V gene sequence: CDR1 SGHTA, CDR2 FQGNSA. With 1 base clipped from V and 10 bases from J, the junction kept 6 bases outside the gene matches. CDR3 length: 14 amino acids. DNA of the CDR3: TGTGCCAGCAGCTTAGAGGACAGGGACATCGAGCAGTTCTTC. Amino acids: CASSLEDRDIEQFF.

The CDR3 DNA follows: TGTGCCAGCAGCTTAGTGGCGGGAGGCTACGAGCAGTACTTC. Its translation is CASSLVAGGYEQYF. This sequence joins TRBV7-6 and TRBJ2-7; 8 bases line up with TRBD2. CDR1 and CDR2 (germline): SGHVS, FNYEAQ. Unmatched junction bases numbered 2, after V lost 1 base and J lost 3 bases. The CDR3 runs 14 residues.

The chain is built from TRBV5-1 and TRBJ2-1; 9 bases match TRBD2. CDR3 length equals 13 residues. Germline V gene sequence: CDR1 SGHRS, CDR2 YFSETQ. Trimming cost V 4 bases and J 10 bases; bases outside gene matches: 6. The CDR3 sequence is CASSQREEGEQFF. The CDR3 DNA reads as TGCGCCAGCAGCCAGCGGGAGGAGGGAGAGCAGTTCTTC.

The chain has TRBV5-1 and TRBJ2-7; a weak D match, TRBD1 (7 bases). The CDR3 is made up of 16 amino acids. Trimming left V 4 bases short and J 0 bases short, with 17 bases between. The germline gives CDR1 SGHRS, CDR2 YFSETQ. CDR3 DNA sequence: TGCGCCAGCAGCCGCCAGGGGGGAGGTTACTCCTACGAGCAGTACTTC. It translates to CASSRQGGGYSYEQYF.

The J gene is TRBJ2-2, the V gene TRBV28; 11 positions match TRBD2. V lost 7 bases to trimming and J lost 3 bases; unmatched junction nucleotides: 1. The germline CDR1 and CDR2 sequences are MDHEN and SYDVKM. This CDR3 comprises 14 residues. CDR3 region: CASKLAGDTGELFF. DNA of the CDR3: TGTGCCAGCAAACTAGCGGGAGACACCGGGGAGCTGTTTTTT.

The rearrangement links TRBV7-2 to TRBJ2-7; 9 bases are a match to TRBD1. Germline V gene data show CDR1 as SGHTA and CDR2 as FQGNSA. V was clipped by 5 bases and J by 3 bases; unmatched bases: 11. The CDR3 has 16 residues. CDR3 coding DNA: TGTGCCAGCAGCGCCTACGGACAGGGGTTCCTCTACGAGCAGTACTTC. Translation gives CASSAYGQGFLYEQYF.

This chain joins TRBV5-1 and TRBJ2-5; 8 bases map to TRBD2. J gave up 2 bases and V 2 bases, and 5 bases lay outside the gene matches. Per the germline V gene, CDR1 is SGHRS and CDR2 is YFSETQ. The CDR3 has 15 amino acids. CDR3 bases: TGCGCCAGCAGCTTACTGACTAGCGCGCAAGAGACCCAGTACTTC. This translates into CASSLLTSAQETQYF.

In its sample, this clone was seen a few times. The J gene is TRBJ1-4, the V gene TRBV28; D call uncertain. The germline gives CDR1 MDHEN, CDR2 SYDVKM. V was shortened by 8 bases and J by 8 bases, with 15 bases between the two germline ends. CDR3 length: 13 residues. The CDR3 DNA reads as TGTGCCAGCCTGAGGGCAGGAGGGGAAAAACTGTTTTTT. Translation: CASLRAGGEKLFF.

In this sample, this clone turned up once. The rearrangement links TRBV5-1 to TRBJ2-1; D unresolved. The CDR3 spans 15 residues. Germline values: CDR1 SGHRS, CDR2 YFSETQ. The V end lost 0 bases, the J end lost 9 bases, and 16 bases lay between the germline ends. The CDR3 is CASSLDRHGVGEQFF. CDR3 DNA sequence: TGCGCCAGCAGCTTGGATAGGCACGGAGTCGGTGAGCAGTTCTTC.

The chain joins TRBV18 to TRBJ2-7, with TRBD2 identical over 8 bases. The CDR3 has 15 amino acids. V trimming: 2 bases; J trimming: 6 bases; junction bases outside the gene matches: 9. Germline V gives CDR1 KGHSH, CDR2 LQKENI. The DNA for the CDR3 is TGTGCCAGCTCACCAACTATTAGCGGGAACGGCGAGCAGTACTTC. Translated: CASSPTISGNGEQYF.

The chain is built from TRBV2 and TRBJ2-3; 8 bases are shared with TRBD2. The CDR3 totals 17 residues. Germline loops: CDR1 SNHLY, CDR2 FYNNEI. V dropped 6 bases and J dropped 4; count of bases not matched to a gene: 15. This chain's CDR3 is CASRRYWLGGRPDTQYF. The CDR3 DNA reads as TGTGCCAGCAGGCGATATTGGCTGGGCGGGAGGCCAGATACGCAGTATTTT.

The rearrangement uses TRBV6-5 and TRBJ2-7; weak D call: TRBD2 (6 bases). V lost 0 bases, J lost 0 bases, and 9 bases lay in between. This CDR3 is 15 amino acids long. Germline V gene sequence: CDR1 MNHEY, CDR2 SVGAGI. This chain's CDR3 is CASSYSGGYSYEQYF. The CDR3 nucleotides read TGTGCCAGCAGTTACTCAGGAGGGTACTCCTACGAGCAGTACTTC.

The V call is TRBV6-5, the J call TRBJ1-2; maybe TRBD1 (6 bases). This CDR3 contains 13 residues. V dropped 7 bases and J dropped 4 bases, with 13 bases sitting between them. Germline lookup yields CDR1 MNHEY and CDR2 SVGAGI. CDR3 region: CASTDSLLYGYTF. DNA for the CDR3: TGTGCCAGCACGGACAGCCTCCTCTATGGCTACACCTTC.

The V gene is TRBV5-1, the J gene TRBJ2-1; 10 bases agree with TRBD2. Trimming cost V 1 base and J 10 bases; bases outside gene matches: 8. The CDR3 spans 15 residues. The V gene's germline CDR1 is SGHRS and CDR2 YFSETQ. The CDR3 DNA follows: TGCGCCAGCAGCTTGTCCGAGCTAGCGGGAGTAGAGCAGTTCTTC. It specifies CASSLSELAGVEQFF. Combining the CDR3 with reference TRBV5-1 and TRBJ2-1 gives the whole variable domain KAGVTQTPRYLIKTRGQQVTLSCSPISGHRSVSWYQQTPGQGLQFLFEYFSETQRNKGNFPGRFSGRQFSNSRSEMNVSTLELGDSALYLCASSLSELAGVEQFFGPGTRLTVL.

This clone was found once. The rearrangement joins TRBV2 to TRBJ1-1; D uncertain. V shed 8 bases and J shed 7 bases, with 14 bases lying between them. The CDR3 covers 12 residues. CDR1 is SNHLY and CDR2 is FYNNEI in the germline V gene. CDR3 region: CASYPGYLEAFF. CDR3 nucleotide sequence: TGTGCCAGCTACCCAGGATACCTTGAAGCTTTCTTT.

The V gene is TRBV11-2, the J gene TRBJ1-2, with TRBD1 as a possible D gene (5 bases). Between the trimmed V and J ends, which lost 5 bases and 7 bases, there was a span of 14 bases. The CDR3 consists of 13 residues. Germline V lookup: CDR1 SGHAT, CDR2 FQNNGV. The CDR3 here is CASSRDLILGYTF. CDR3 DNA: TGTGCCAGCAGCCGGGACTTAATCCTTGGCTACACCTTC.

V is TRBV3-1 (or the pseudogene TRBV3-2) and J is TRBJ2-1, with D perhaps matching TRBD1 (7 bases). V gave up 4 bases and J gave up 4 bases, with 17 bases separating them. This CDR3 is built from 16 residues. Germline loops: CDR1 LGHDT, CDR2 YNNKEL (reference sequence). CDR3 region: CASSLEGASVYNEQFF. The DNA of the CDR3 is TGTGCCAGCAGCCTCGAGGGGGCTAGCGTATACAATGAGCAGTTCTTC.

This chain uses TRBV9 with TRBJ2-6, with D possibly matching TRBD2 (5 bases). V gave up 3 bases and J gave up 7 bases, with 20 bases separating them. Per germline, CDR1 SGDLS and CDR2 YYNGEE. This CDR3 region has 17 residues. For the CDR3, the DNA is TGTGCCAGCAGCGGCCCGAGGGTGCGCGGTCTAGCCAACGTCCTGACTTTC. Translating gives CASSGPRVRGLANVLTF.

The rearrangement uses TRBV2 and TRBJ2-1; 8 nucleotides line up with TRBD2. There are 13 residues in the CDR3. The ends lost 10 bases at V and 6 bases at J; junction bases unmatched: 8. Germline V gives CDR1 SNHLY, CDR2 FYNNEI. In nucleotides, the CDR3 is TGTGCCACCGGACTAGCCACGCTCAATGAGCAGTTCTTC. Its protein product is CATGLATLNEQFF.

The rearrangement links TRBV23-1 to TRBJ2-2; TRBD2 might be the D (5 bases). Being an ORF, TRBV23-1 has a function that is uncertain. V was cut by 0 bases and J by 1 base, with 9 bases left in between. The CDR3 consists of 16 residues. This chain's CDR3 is CASSQSEGENTGELFF. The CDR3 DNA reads TGCGCCAGCAGTCAATCTGAGGGCGAGAACACCGGGGAGCTGTTTTTT.

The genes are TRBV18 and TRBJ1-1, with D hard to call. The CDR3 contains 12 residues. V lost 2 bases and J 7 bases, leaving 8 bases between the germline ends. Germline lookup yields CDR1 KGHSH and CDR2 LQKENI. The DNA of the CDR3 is TGTGCCAGCTCACCAACGGTTGGTGAAGCTTTCTTT. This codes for CASSPTVGEAFF.

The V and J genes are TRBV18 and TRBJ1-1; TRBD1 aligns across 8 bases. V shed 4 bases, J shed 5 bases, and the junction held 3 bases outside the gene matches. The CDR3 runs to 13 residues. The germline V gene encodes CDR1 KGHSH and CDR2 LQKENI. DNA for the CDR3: TGTGCCAGCTCACGGACAGGGAGTACTGAAGCTTTCTTT. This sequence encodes CASSRTGSTEAFF.